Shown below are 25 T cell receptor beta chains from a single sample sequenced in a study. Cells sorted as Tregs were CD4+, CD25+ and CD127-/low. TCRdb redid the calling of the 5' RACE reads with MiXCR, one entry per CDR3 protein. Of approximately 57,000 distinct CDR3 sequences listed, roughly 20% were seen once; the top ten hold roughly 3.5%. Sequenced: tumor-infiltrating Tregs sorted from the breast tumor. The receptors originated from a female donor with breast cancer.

CDR3 protein: CASSFSDDTDTQYF. The CDR3 region has the DNA TGTGCCAGCAGTTTTAGTGATGACACAGATACGCAGTATTTT. The chain combines TRBV12-3 or TRBV12-4 with TRBJ2-3; D uncertain. V lost 3 bases and J 2 bases, leaving 9 bases between the germline ends. This CDR3 is built from 14 residues.

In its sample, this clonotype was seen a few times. Written as DNA, the CDR3 is TGTGCCAGCAGCAGCCGGGACCAAGAGACCCAGTACTTC. Its translation is CASSSRDQETQYF. The genes are TRBV7-3 and TRBJ2-5, with unresolved D. Trimming stripped 5 bases from V and 0 bases from J, with 7 bases between. In germline, CDR1 is SGHTA, CDR2 FQGTGA. The CDR3 contains 13 residues.

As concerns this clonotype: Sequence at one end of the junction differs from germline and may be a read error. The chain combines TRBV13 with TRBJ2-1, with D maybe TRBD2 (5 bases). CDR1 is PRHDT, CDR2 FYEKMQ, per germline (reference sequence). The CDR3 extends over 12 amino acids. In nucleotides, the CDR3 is TGTGCCAGCAGCCTAGGCCGGGGTGAGCGGTTCTTC. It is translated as CASSLGRGERFF.

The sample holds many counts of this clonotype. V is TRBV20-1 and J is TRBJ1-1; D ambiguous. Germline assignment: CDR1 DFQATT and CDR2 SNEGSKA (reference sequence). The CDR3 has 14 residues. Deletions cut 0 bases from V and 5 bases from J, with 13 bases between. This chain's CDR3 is CSARDRNSGTEAFF. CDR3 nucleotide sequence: TGCAGTGCTAGAGATCGGAACTCTGGGACTGAAGCTTTCTTT.

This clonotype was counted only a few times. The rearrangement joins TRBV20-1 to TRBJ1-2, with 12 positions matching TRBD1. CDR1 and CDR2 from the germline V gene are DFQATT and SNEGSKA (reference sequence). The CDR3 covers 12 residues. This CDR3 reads CKAGTGGAGYTF. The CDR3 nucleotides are TGCAAAGCCGGGACAGGGGGCGCAGGCTACACCTTC.

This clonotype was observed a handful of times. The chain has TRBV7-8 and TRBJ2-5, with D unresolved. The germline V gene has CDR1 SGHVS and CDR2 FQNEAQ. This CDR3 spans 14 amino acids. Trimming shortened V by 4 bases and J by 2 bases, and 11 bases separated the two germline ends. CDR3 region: CASSSQRGQETQYF. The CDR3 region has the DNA TGTGCCAGCAGCTCCCAAAGAGGACAAGAGACCCAGTACTTC.

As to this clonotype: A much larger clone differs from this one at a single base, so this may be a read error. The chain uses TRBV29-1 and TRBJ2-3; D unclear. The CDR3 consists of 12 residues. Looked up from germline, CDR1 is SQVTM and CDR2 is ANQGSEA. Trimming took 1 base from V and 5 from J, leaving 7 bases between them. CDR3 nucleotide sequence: TGCAGCGTTGAAGTGGGGAAAGATACGCAGTATTTT. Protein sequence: CSVEVGKDTQYF.

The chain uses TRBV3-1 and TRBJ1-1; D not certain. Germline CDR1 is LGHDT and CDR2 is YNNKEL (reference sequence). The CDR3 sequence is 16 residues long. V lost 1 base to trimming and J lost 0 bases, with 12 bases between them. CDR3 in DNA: TGTGCCAGCAGCCAAGGAAGTACTCCCCTGAACACTGAAGCTTTCTTT. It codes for CASSQGSTPLNTEAFF.

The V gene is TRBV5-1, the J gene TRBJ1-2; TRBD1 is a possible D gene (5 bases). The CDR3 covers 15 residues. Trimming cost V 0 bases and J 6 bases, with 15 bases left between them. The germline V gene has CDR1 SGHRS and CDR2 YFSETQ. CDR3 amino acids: CASSLGGRVEDGYTF. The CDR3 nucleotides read TGCGCCAGCAGCTTGGGGGGCAGGGTCGAGGATGGCTACACCTTC.

The CDR3 sequence: CASSPEEETQYF. The CDR3 nucleotides are TGTGCCAGCAGTCCGGAGGAGGAGACCCAGTACTTC. This chain links TRBV6-2 or TRBV6-3 with TRBJ2-5; TRBD2 might be the D (5 bases). V was cut by 5 bases and J by 5 bases, with 9 bases left in between. This CDR3 comprises 12 residues. Germline V gene lookup returns CDR1 MNHEY and CDR2 SVGEGT.

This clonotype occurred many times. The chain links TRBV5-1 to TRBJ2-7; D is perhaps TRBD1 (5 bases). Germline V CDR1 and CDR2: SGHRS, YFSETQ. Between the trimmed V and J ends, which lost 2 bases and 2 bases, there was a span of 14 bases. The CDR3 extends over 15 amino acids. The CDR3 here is CASSLTPDTAYEQYF. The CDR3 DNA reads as TGCGCCAGCAGCTTAACTCCGGACACGGCCTACGAGCAGTACTTC.

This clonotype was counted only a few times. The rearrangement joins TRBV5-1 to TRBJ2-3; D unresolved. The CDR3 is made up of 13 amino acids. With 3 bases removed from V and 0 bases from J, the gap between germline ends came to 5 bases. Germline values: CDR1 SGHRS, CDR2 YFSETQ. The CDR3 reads CASSSDSTDTQYF. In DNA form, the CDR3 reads TGCGCCAGCAGCTCGGACAGCACAGATACGCAGTATTTT.

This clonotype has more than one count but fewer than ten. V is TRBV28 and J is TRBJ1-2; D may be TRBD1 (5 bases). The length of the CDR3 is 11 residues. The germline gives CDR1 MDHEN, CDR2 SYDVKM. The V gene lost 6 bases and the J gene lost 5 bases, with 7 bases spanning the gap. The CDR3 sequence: CASSPGYGYTF. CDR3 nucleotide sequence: TGTGCCAGCAGCCCAGGGTATGGCTACACCTTC.

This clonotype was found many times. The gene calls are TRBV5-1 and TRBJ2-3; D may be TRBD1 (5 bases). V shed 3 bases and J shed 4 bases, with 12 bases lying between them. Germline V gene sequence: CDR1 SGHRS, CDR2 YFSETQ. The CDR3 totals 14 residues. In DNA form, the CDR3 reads TGCGCCAGCAGCTCCAGGGTTTTGGCAGATACGCAGTATTTT. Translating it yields CASSSRVLADTQYF.

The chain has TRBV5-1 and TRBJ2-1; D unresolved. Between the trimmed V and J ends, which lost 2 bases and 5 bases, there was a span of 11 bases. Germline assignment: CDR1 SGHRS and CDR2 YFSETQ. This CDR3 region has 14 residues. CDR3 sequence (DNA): TGCGCCAGCAGCTTAATCATATATGACAATGAGCAGTTCTTC. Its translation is CASSLIIYDNEQFF.

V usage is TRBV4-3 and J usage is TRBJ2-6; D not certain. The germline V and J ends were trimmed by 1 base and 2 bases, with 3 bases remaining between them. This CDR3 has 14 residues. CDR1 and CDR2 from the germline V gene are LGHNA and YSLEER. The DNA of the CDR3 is TGCGCCAGCAGCCAAGTAACTGGGGCCAACGTCCTGACTTTC. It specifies CASSQVTGANVLTF.

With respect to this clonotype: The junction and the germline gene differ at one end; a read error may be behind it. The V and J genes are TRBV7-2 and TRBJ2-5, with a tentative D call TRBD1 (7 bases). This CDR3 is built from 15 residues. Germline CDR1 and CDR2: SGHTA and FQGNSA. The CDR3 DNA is TGTGTCAGCAGCTGGGTCAGGGGGGTCCAAGAGACCCAGTACTTC. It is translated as CVSSWVRGVQETQYF.

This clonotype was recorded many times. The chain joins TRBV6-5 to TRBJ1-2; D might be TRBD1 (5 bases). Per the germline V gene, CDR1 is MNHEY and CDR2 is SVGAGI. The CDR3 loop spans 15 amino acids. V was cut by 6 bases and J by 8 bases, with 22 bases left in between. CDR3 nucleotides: TGTGCCAGCAGCACCCGGACTTCCCCGGGGGACGGCTACACCTTC. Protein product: CASSTRTSPGDGYTF.

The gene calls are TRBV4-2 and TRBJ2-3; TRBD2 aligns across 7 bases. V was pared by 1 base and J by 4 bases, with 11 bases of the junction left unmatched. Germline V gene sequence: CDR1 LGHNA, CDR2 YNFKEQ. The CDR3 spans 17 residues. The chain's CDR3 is CASSQGIGAGEADTQYF. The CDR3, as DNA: TGTGCCAGCAGCCAAGGGATCGGGGCGGGAGAGGCAGATACGCAGTATTTT.

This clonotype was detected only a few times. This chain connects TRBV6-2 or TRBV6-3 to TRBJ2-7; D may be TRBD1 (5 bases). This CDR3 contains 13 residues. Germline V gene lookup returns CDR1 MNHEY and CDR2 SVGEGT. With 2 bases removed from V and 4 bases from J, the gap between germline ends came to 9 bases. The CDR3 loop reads CASSYDSLYEQYF. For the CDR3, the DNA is TGTGCCAGCAGTTACGACAGTTTATACGAGCAGTACTTC.

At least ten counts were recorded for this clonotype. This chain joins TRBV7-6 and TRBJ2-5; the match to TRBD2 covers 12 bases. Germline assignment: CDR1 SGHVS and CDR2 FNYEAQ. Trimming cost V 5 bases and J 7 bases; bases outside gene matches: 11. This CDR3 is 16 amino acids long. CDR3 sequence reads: CASSPRLAGVRGTQYF. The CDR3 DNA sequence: TGTGCCAGCAGCCCCCGACTAGCGGGAGTCCGGGGGACCCAGTACTTC. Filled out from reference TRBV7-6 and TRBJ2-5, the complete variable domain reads GAGVSQSPRYKVTKRGQDVALRCDPISGHVSLYWYRQALGQGPEFLTYFNYEAQQDKSGLPNDRFSAERPEGSISTLTIQRTEQRDSAMYRCASSPRLAGVRGTQYFGPGTRLLVL.

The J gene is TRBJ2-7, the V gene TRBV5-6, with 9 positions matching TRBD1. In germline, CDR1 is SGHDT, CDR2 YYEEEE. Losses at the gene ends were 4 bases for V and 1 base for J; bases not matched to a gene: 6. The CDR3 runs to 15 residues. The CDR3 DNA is TGTGCCAGCAGCCCAGGGACAGGGAGGTCCTACGAGCAGTACTTC. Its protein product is CASSPGTGRSYEQYF.

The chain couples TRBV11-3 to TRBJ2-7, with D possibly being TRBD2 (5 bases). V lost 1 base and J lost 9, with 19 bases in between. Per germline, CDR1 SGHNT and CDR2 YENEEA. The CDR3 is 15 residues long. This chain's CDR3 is CASSLGRDLSDGQYF. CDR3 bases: TGTGCCAGCAGCTTAGGCCGGGATCTGAGTGACGGGCAGTACTTC.

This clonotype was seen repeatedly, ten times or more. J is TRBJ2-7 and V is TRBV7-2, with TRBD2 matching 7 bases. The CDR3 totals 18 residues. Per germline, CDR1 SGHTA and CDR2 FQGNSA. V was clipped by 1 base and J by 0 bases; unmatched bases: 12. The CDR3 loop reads CASSLVGARRGSSYEQYF. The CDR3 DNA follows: TGTGCCAGCAGCTTAGTTGGGGCCAGGCGCGGGAGCTCCTACGAGCAGTACTTC.

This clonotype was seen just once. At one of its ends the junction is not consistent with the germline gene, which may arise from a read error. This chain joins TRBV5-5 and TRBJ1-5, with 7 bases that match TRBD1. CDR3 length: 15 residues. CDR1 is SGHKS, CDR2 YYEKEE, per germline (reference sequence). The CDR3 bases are TGTGCCAGCAGCCCGGGACAGATTAGCAATCAGCCCCGGCATTTT. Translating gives CASSPGQISNQPRHF.